The rows below give T cell receptor beta chains drawn from one sample of a study of CD8 T cells in Susac syndrome. Via MiXCR, TCRdb re-called the immunoSEQ multiplex PCR reads, giving one row per CDR3 protein. The repertoire holds roughly 130,000 distinct CDR3 sequences, about 96% seen once, with more than 0.09% in the top ten. What was sequenced was CD4+ T cells from PBMCs. These receptors all come from a human donor in good health. The CDR3 runs from the conserved cysteine through the conserved F or W. D genes are given only for firm matches. Some rows mark clone size as missing; the rest say once, few, many or name a class of expanded clone.

j_call clone_size v_call d_call cdr3_nt cdr3_aa
TRBJ1-5 NA TRBV5-1 NA TGCGCCAGCAGCTTCCAGGGCGATCAGCCCCAGCATTTT CASSFQGDQPQHF
TRBJ1-1 NA TRBV19 TRBD1 TGTGCCAGTACTCGGTGGGGGACAGGGGGGCCGAACACTGAAGCTTTCTTT CASTRWGTGGPNTEAFF
TRBJ2-1 NA TRBV20-1 TRBD2 TGCAGTGCTAGCAGGAGCGGGAGTAACGACAATGAGCAGTTCTTC CSASRSGSNDNEQFF
TRBJ2-7 NA TRBV25-1 NA TGTGCCAGCAGTAGGGTAGGGCGTAACGAGCAGTACTTC CASSRVGRNEQYF
TRBJ1-4 NA TRBV5-4 NA TGTGCCAGCAGCTTATCCCCAGGGGCTCCTGAAAAACTGTTTTTT CASSLSPGAPEKLFF
TRBJ2-1 NA TRBV4-2 NA TGTGCCAGCAGCCAAGGGTGGGGTCTAGGTTCCCATGAGCAGTTCTTC CASSQGWGLGSHEQFF
TRBJ2-7 NA TRBV6-2/TRBV6-3 TRBD2 TGTGCCAGCAATAGCGGGAGGGCCTACGAGCAGTACTTC CASNSGRAYEQYF
TRBJ2-5 NA TRBV20-1 TRBD2 TGCAGTGCTAGAGATTGGAATAGCGGGAGGAAAGAGACCCAGTACTTC CSARDWNSGRKETQYF
TRBJ2-7 NA TRBV29-1 NA TGCAGCGTTGGGGTACCCAACGAGCAGTACTTC CSVGVPNEQYF
TRBJ2-7 NA TRBV20-1 TRBD2 TGCAGTGCTAGAGTTGCGGGAGTCTACGAGCAGTACTTC CSARVAGVYEQYF
TRBJ2-7 once TRBV5-1 NA TGCGCCAGCAGCTTGGGGGCCGGGGAGCAGTACTTC CASSLGAGEQYF
TRBJ2-4 NA TRBV27 NA TGTGCCAGCTCCTCGACTACAAACATTCAGTACTTC CASSSTTNIQYF
TRBJ2-5 few TRBV7-9 NA TGTGCCAGCAGTCTAAGTAGCGGCCAAGAGACCCAGTACTTC CASSLSSGQETQYF
TRBJ1-2 NA TRBV2 NA TGTGCCAGCAGTTTACAGGGTTTTGGCTACACCTTC CASSLQGFGYTF
TRBJ2-2 NA TRBV28 TRBD1 TGTGCCAGCAGTTCACAGGGGGCTGGCACCGGGGAGCTGTTTTTT CASSSQGAGTGELFF
TRBJ2-7 NA TRBV25-1 NA TGTGCCAGCAGTGCGGGGGGCAAGCAGTACTTC CASSAGGKQYF
TRBJ2-1 NA TRBV4-2 TRBD2 TGTGCCAGCAGCCAAGGAGGTAGCGGGGCGTTCAATGAGCAGTTCTTC CASSQGGSGAFNEQFF
TRBJ2-3 NA TRBV7-2 TRBD2 TGTGCCAGCATTTTTCCGGGACTACCCGATACGCAGTATTTT CASIFPGLPDTQYF
TRBJ2-1 NA TRBV27 NA TGTGCCAGCAGTCTACGAACTCACGGGGGCCATGAGCAGTTCTTC CASSLRTHGGHEQFF
TRBJ2-1 NA TRBV12-3/TRBV12-4 NA TGTGCCAGCAGTTTGGGAGCGTGGCAGTTCTTC CASSLGAWQFF
TRBJ2-7 once TRBV5-1 NA TGCGCCAGCAGCCGTGCGCCTGCAGGGACAATGTCCTACGAGCAGTACTTC CASSRAPAGTMSYEQYF
TRBJ2-1 NA TRBV6-5 TRBD1 TGTGCCAGCAGTTACTCGAGGGACAGCTACAATGAGCAGTTCTTC CASSYSRDSYNEQFF
TRBJ2-3 NA TRBV24-1 TRBD1 TGTGCCACCAGTGATCCGGGACAGGCTAGCACAGATACGCAGTATTTT CATSDPGQASTDTQYF
TRBJ1-3 once TRBV5-1 NA TGCGCCAGCAGCTTGGATCAGGGGAGTGGAAACACCATATATTTT CASSLDQGSGNTIYF
TRBJ2-1 NA TRBV29-1 TRBD2 TGCAGCGGCCGTCCGGGCGGGAGGGCTTACAATGAGCAGTTCTTC CSGRPGGRAYNEQFF
TRBJ2-1 NA TRBV20-1 NA TGCAGTGCTAGAGATGCGGCATACAATGAGCAGTTCTTC CSARDAAYNEQFF
TRBJ2-2 NA TRBV28 TRBD2 TGTGCCAGCAGGTCGAAACTAGCGGGAGTACCCGGGGAGCTGTTTTTT CASRSKLAGVPGELFF
TRBJ1-4 NA TRBV28 TRBD1 TGTGCCAGCGGGGAGACAGGGGTTGGTGAAAAACTGTTTTTT CASGETGVGEKLFF
TRBJ2-1 NA TRBV2 TRBD2 TGTGCCAGCAGACCCTATGGGACTAGCGGGGAAGGGTTCTTC CASRPYGTSGEGFF
TRBJ1-5 NA TRBV12-3/TRBV12-4 NA TGTGCCAGCAGTCCTACGGTGGGTCCCCAGCATTTT CASSPTVGPQHF
TRBJ1-2 NA TRBV19 NA TGTGCCAGTAGTATAGGGCAGGGGCATGGCTACACCTTC CASSIGQGHGYTF
TRBJ2-2 NA TRBV18 NA TGTGCCAGCTCACCACCCCAGGGATGGTACACCGGGGAGCTGTTTTTT CASSPPQGWYTGELFF
TRBJ2-7 NA TRBV7-2 TRBD1 TGTGCCAGCAGCCCGGGGGACAGGGGGCCCTACGAGCAGTACTTC CASSPGDRGPYEQYF
TRBJ1-4 NA TRBV29-1 NA TGCAGCGTTGAAGAGGGGGCGACTAATGAAAAACTGTTTTTT CSVEEGATNEKLFF
TRBJ1-1 NA TRBV5-1 NA TGCGCCAGCCGGGACAAAATGAACACTGAAGCTTTCTTT CASRDKMNTEAFF
TRBJ2-2 NA TRBV3-1 TRBD1 TGTGCCAGCACCCCAGGGACAGGGGGCACCGGGGAGCTGTTTTTT CASTPGTGGTGELFF
TRBJ2-7 NA TRBV27 TRBD2 TGTGCCAGCAGCCGAAGTGGCGGGAGTTCCTACGAGCAGTACTTC CASSRSGGSSYEQYF
TRBJ2-4 NA TRBV18 NA TGTGCCAGCTCACCGTCAGAACCGAAAAACATTCAGTACTTC CASSPSEPKNIQYF
TRBJ2-1 NA TRBV12-3/TRBV12-4 NA TGTGCCAGCAGACCTAGCGCGGGTGAGCAGTTCTTC CASRPSAGEQFF
TRBJ1-1 NA TRBV20-1 NA TGCAGTGCTAGCGGTATTGGGGGCACCACTGAAGCTTTCTTT CSASGIGGTTEAFF
TRBJ2-6 NA TRBV20-1 NA TGCAGTGCTAGGGATGTAAGAAAGACTGGGGCCAACGTCCTGACTTTC CSARDVRKTGANVLTF
TRBJ2-7 NA TRBV20-1 TRBD2 TGCAGTGCTAGAGATACCGGGACTAGCGTATACGAGCAGTACTTC CSARDTGTSVYEQYF
TRBJ2-5 NA TRBV7-8 NA TGTGCCATCCAGAACAGGGCCCCCTGGGAGACCCAGTACTTC CAIQNRAPWETQYF
TRBJ2-5 NA TRBV20-1 NA TGCAGTGCTGGCGAATGGGAGACCCAGTACTTC CSAGEWETQYF
TRBJ2-7 NA TRBV6-2/TRBV6-3 TRBD2 TGTGCCAGCAGTGGACTAGCGGGATTAATAGGGTACGAGCAGTACTTC CASSGLAGLIGYEQYF
TRBJ2-7 NA TRBV28 NA TGTGCCAGCAGAAGCCCCCATGTAGGGGGAGGGTACGAGCAGTACTTC CASRSPHVGGGYEQYF
TRBJ2-5 NA TRBV3-1 TRBD2 TGTGCCAGCAGCTGGACTAGCGGGACGGGAGAGACCCAGTACTTC CASSWTSGTGETQYF